Each of the 29 T cell receptor beta chains below was sequenced from the same sample in a study of T cell changes during pregnancy in multiple sclerosis (dated by TCRdb to about 2019). Libraries were constructed by the immunoSEQ multiplex PCR assay. TCRdb limited this immuneACCESS table to in-frame rearrangements with V and J called. A share of clones is missing; checked studies link under half to unresolved V genes, and the rest is unexplained. The sample yields about 73,000 clones; 90% were counted once. Of the sample, more than 8% falls within the top ten clones. The material sequenced was peripheral blood, taken after pregnancy. The source of these receptors is a female donor in good health, enrolled as a control in a pregnancy study.

The CDR3 bases are TGTGCCAGTAGTAGTCCGGGACAGGTATTCGAGCAGTACTTC. It codes for CASSSPGQVFEQYF. The chain recombines TRBV19 with TRBJ2-7; 8 bases map to TRBD1. Germline V CDR1 and CDR2: LNHDA, SQIVND (reference sequence). CDR3 size: 14 residues. V was clipped by 4 bases and J by 6 bases; unmatched bases: 8.

This chain connects TRBV6-5 to TRBJ2-2; TRBD2 might be the D (6 bases). The CDR3 runs to 16 residues. V was trimmed by 4 bases and J by 3 bases, leaving 15 bases between them. Germline-derived CDR1 and CDR2 are MNHEY and SVGAGI. In DNA, the CDR3 is TGTGCCAGCAGTTCCCTGGCAGGCGGGGACACCGGGGAGCTGTTTTTT. Amino acid sequence: CASSSLAGGDTGELFF.

V and J are TRBV6-1 and TRBJ2-7; the D gene is possibly TRBD2 (5 bases). The germline V gene has CDR1 MNHNS and CDR2 SASEGT. This CDR3 region has 13 residues. The V and J ends lost 2 bases and 2 bases respectively, with 7 bases between them. The CDR3 nucleotides are TGTGCCAGCAGTGAATCGGGGACCTACGAGCAGTACTTC. Its translation is CASSESGTYEQYF.

The chain has TRBV20-1 and TRBJ1-1; no definite D call. Germline V lookup: CDR1 DFQATT, CDR2 SNEGSKA (reference sequence). Trimming took off 6 bases at V and 10 bases at J, with 15 bases between the two ends. The CDR3 covers 11 residues. This chain's CDR3 is CSAGREEGAFF. The CDR3 region has the DNA TGCAGTGCCGGGAGGGAAGAGGGAGCTTTCTTT.

The rearrangement joins TRBV5-1 to TRBJ1-5, with D possibly matching TRBD1 (6 bases). V was cut by 4 bases and J by 4 bases, with 9 bases left in between. CDR1 and CDR2 (germline): SGHRS, YFSETQ. The CDR3 contains 13 residues. The CDR3 protein is CASSQDSNQPQHF. Written as DNA, the CDR3 is TGCGCCAGCAGCCAGGACAGTAATCAGCCCCAGCATTTT.

This clone was found once. This CDR3 reads CASSLQGSNEQFF. The CDR3 nucleotides read TGCGCCAGCAGCTTACAGGGGAGCAATGAGCAGTTCTTC. This rearrangement joins TRBV5-1 to TRBJ2-1; 7 nucleotides match TRBD1. Germline assignment: CDR1 SGHRS and CDR2 YFSETQ. J gave up 6 bases and V 2 bases, and 2 bases lay outside the gene matches. This CDR3 has 13 residues. Full variable domain (remainder filled in from reference TRBV5-1 and TRBJ2-1): KAGVTQTPRYLIKTRGQQVTLSCSPISGHRSVSWYQQTPGQGLQFLFEYFSETQRNKGNFPGRFSGRQFSNSRSEMNVSTLELGDSALYLCASSLQGSNEQFFGPGTRLTVL.

This clone was recorded only once. This sequence joins TRBV10-1 and TRBJ2-2, with a tentative D call TRBD1 (5 bases). V gave up 6 bases and J gave up 1 base, with 9 bases separating them. The CDR3 runs 14 residues. Germline V gene lookup returns CDR1 WNHNN and CDR2 SYGVQD (reference sequence). The CDR3: CASRETGNTGELFF. In nucleotides, the CDR3 is TGCGCCAGCAGGGAAACAGGGAACACCGGGGAGCTGTTTTTT.

A few counts support this clone. The chain couples TRBV29-1 to TRBJ2-2, with 8 bases aligning to TRBD2. Germline-derived CDR1 and CDR2 are SQVTM and ANQGSEA. The junction had 2 bases not matched to a gene; V was cut back by 5 bases and J by 0 bases. The CDR3 runs 14 residues. Here the CDR3 DNA reads TGCAGCGTTCAAGCGGGAGCGAACACCGGGGAGCTGTTTTTT. Its protein product is CSVQAGANTGELFF.

The chain recombines TRBV30 with TRBJ2-1; 14 bases match TRBD2. The CDR3 is 18 residues long. Trimming took 2 bases from V and 5 from J; bases not matched to a gene: 11. The germline gives CDR1 GTSNPN, CDR2 SVGIG (reference sequence). CDR3 sequence reads: CAWSSTGTSGSLDNEQFF. CDR3 nucleotide sequence: TGTGCCTGGAGTTCAACCGGGACTAGCGGGAGTCTGGACAATGAGCAGTTCTTC.

This chain joins TRBV7-2 and TRBJ1-2, with D unclear. V was shortened by 3 bases and J by 8 bases, with 13 bases between the two germline ends. CDR3 length: 13 amino acids. CDR1 SGHTA and CDR2 FQGNSA come from the germline V gene. The CDR3 loop is CASSFPGQRGYTF. As DNA, the CDR3 is TGTGCCAGCAGCTTCCCTGGGCAGCGGGGCTACACCTTC. Full variable domain (outside the CDR3, taken from reference TRBV7-2 and TRBJ1-2): GAGVSQSPSNKVTEKGKDVELRCDPISGHTALYWYRQSLGQGLEFLIYFQGNSAPDKSGLPSDRFSAERTGGSVSTLTIQRTQQEDSAVYLCASSFPGQRGYTFGSGTRLTVV.

The chain is built from TRBV7-9 and TRBJ1-1; maybe TRBD1 (5 bases). The CDR3 totals 17 residues. Germline V gene lookup returns CDR1 SEHNR and CDR2 FQNEAQ (reference sequence). Trimming cost V 2 bases and J 5 bases, with 21 bases left between them. DNA for the CDR3: TGTGCCAGCAGCTTACCCCCAGGGATGAAGGCCGAAACTGAAGCTTTCTTT. It codes for CASSLPPGMKAETEAFF.

The CDR3 DNA reads as TGTGCCAGCATGCGCTCAGGGGCCAAGGCTTTCTTT. This encodes CASMRSGAKAFF. The chain is built from TRBV2 and TRBJ1-1; possibly TRBD1 for D (6 bases). Trimming removed 7 bases from V and 11 bases from J, with 17 bases in between. The CDR3 sequence is 12 residues long. Germline V gene data show CDR1 as SNHLY and CDR2 as FYNNEI.

This rearrangement joins TRBV19 to TRBJ2-1; TRBD2 agrees at 9 bases. In germline, CDR1 is LNHDA, CDR2 SQIVND (reference sequence). CDR3 length equals 14 residues. The V segment lost 7 bases and the J segment 10 bases; nucleotides outside the gene matches: 11. DNA of the CDR3: TGTGCCAGTAATGACCTAGCGGGGATTAGGGAGCAGTTCTTC. This sequence encodes CASNDLAGIREQFF.

The CDR3 DNA reads TGTGCCAGCAGTGATGGGACAGAGAATCAGCCCCAGCATTTT. Its translation is CASSDGTENQPQHF. This chain connects TRBV6-1 to TRBJ1-5; 7 bases agree with TRBD1. V dropped 3 bases and J dropped 4; count of bases not matched to a gene: 3. This CDR3 contains 14 residues. Looked up from germline, CDR1 is MNHNS and CDR2 is SASEGT.

The chain uses TRBV14 and TRBJ1-2, with TRBD1 as a possible D gene (5 bases). This CDR3 is 15 amino acids long. Germline assignment: CDR1 SGHDN and CDR2 FVKESK. V lost 4 bases to trimming and J lost 4 bases, with 16 bases between them. As DNA, the CDR3 is TGTGCCAGCAGCCCCCGCCCAGGGTTCAGCTATGGCTACACCTTC. It encodes CASSPRPGFSYGYTF.

The chain recombines TRBV19 with TRBJ2-7, with TRBD2 matching over 12 bases. Germline trimming cut 3 bases from V and 2 bases from J; bases unmatched to any gene: 5. The CDR3 is 16 residues long. CDR1 and CDR2 from the germline V gene are LNHDA and SQIVND (reference sequence). CDR3 amino acids: CASSIGLAGIPYEQYF. The CDR3 DNA reads as TGTGCCAGTAGTATTGGACTAGCGGGGATCCCCTACGAGCAGTACTTC.

Turning to this clone: Mismatch with germline at one junction end may stem from a read error. This chain connects TRBV9 to TRBJ2-2; TRBD2 might be the D (5 bases). The germline CDR1 and CDR2 sequences are SGDLS and YYNGEE. The CDR3 extends over 15 amino acids. The CDR3 coding sequence is TGTGCCAGCAGCGTAGGTGGCAGCGAACACCGGGGAGCTGTTTTT. This gives the protein CASSVGGSEHRGAVF.

DNA of the CDR3: TGCGCCAGCAGTGACGACAGGGAAACAAATCAGCCCCAGCATTTT. Protein: CASSDDRETNQPQHF. The chain uses TRBV10-1 and TRBJ1-5; 7 bases fit TRBD1. The trim removed 3 bases at V and 4 bases at J, leaving 6 bases unmatched. CDR3 length: 15 residues. Germline CDR1 WNHNN, CDR2 SYGVQD (reference sequence).

The chain carries TRBV28 and TRBJ1-2; the match to TRBD1 covers 8 bases. Germline V lookup: CDR1 MDHEN, CDR2 SYDVKM. The CDR3 runs 15 residues. V was pared by 5 bases and J by 3 bases, with 8 bases of the junction left unmatched. CDR3 loop: CASSTPTGAHYGYTF. CDR3 coding DNA: TGTGCCAGCAGTACCCCGACAGGGGCGCACTATGGCTACACCTTC.

The rearrangement joins TRBV27 to TRBJ2-3; 9 bases are shared with TRBD2. The V gene's germline CDR1 is MNHEY and CDR2 SMNVEV (reference sequence). This CDR3 has 15 amino acids. V was clipped by 3 bases and J by 6 bases; unmatched bases: 7. CDR3 in amino acids: CASSFAGGPWDTQYF. DNA for the CDR3: TGTGCCAGCAGTTTTGCGGGGGGGCCATGGGATACGCAGTATTTT.

The rearrangement uses TRBV6-5 and TRBJ2-1; tentatively, D is TRBD1 (6 bases). CDR3 length: 15 amino acids. The germline V gene encodes CDR1 MNHEY and CDR2 SVGAGI. Trimming removed 0 bases at V and 5 bases at J, with 11 bases between. The CDR3 bases are TGTGCCAGCAGTTACTCGATACAGGGTGACAATGAGCAGTTCTTC. Protein: CASSYSIQGDNEQFF.

V usage is TRBV7-9 and J usage is TRBJ2-7; 10 positions agree with TRBD1. After removal of 1 base from V and 3 bases from J, the junction contained 15 bases not matched to a gene. The CDR3 has 19 residues. Germline V gene data show CDR1 as SEHNR and CDR2 as FQNEAQ (reference sequence). CDR3 sequence (DNA): TGTGCCAGCAGCTTAGTCCCACCCGGGACAGGGGTTTTAGTCTACGAGCAGTACTTC. As protein: CASSLVPPGTGVLVYEQYF.

V gene TRBV18 combines with J gene TRBJ1-3, with TRBD1 identical over 9 bases. Germline CDR1 and CDR2: KGHSH and LQKENI. V lost 3 bases to trimming and J lost 3 bases; unmatched junction nucleotides: 0. The CDR3 extends over 14 amino acids. CDR3: CASSPGQGGNTIYF. DNA of the CDR3: TGTGCCAGCTCACCGGGACAGGGTGGAAACACCATATATTTT.

The chain is built from TRBV4-3 and TRBJ1-5; D uncertain. V lost 0 bases to trimming and J lost 7 bases, with 13 bases between them. The germline V gene has CDR1 LGHNA and CDR2 YSLEER. CDR3 length: 15 amino acids. This CDR3 reads CASSQDTLIAQPQHF. CDR3 nucleotides: TGCGCCAGCAGCCAAGACACCCTAATCGCCCAGCCCCAGCATTTT.

The chain employs TRBV19 and TRBJ2-5, with D tentatively TRBD2 (5 bases). Germline lookup yields CDR1 LNHDA and CDR2 SQIVND (reference sequence). This CDR3 is built from 15 residues. V was clipped by 7 bases and J by 2 bases, with 17 bases between them. CDR3 in DNA: TGTGCCAGTACCCTAGTCGGAGGTATACAAGAGACCCAGTACTTC. Its protein product is CASTLVGGIQETQYF. The full variable domain, in which reference TRBV19 and TRBJ2-5 provide the parts outside the CDR3, is DGGITQSPKYLFRKEGQNVTLSCEQNLNHDAMYWYRQDPGQGLRLIYYSQIVNDFQKGDIAEGYSVSREKKESFPLTVTSAQKNPTAFYLCASTLVGGIQETQYFGPGTRLLVL.

This clone appeared once. The genes are TRBV5-1 and TRBJ2-5; TRBD2 aligns across 12 bases. From germline, CDR1 is SGHRS and CDR2 YFSETQ. The CDR3 spans 16 residues. Germline trimming cut 3 bases from V and 1 base from J; bases unmatched to any gene: 4. The CDR3 sequence: CASSSGLAGFQETQYF. The DNA of the CDR3 is TGCGCCAGCAGCTCTGGACTAGCGGGGTTCCAAGAGACCCAGTACTTC.

The chain recombines TRBV10-3 with TRBJ1-1; perhaps TRBD1 as D (5 bases). V was shortened by 6 bases and J by 4 bases, with 9 bases between the two germline ends. CDR3 length: 12 residues. Germline values: CDR1 ENHRY, CDR2 SYGVKD. The CDR3 is CAISAQGTEAFF. The CDR3 DNA is TGTGCCATCAGCGCTCAGGGCACTGAAGCTTTCTTT.

The chain is built from TRBV5-1 and TRBJ1-4; D is undetermined. The germline V gene has CDR1 SGHRS and CDR2 YFSETQ. The length of the CDR3 is 13 residues. Between the trimmed V and J ends, which lost 2 bases and 5 bases, there was a span of 7 bases. This chain's CDR3 is CASSFRSNEKLFF. Written as DNA, the CDR3 is TGCGCCAGCAGCTTCCGGTCCAATGAAAAACTGTTTTTT.

This sequence joins TRBV10-1 and TRBJ2-2, with TRBD2 matching over 7 bases. V was clipped by 1 base and J by 6 bases; unmatched bases: 5. CDR1 WNHNN and CDR2 SYGVQD come from the germline V gene (reference sequence). The CDR3 loop spans 15 amino acids. CDR3 loop: CASSELPGGPGELFF. CDR3 DNA sequence: TGCGCCAGCAGTGAGTTACCGGGGGGTCCCGGGGAGCTGTTTTTT.